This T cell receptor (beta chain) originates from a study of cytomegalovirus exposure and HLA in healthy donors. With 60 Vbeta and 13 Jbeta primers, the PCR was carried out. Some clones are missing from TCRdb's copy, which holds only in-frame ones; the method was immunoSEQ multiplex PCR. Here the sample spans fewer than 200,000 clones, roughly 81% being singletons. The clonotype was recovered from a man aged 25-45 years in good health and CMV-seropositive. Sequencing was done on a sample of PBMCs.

The CDR3 sequence: CASSLELAVNEQFF. The CDR3 region has the DNA TGTGCCAGCAGCTTGGAACTAGCGGTCAATGAGCAGTTCTTC. This sequence joins TRBV5-4 and TRBJ2-1, with 8 bases aligning to TRBD2. Germline CDR1 reads SGHNT; CDR2 reads YYREEE (reference sequence). With V trimmed by 0 bases and J by 6 bases, 2 bases remained unmatched. The CDR3 consists of 14 residues.